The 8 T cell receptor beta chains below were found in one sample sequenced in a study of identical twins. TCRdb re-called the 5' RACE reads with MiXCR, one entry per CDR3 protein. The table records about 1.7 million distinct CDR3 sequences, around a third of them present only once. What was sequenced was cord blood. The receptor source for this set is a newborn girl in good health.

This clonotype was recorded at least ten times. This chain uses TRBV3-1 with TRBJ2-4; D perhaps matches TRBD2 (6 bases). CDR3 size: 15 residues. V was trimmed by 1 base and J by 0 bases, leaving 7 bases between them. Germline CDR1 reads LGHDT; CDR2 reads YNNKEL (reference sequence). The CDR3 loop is CASSQGGLAKNIQYF. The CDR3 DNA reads TGTGCCAGCAGCCAAGGGGGACTAGCCAAAAACATTCAGTACTTC.

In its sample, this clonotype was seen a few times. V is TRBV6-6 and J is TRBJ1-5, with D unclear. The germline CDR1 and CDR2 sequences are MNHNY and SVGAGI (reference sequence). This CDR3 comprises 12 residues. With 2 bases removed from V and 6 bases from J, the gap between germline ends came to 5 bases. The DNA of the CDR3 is TGTGCCAGCAGTTACAGGGTTCAGCCCCAGCATTTT. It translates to CASSYRVQPQHF.

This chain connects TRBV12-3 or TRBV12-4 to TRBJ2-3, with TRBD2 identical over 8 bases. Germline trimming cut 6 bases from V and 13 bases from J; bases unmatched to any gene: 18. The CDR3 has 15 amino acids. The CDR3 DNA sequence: TGTGCCAGCAGGCCGGGACTAGTGAGATCAGATATGGAGTATTTT. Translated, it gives CASRPGLVRSDMEYF.

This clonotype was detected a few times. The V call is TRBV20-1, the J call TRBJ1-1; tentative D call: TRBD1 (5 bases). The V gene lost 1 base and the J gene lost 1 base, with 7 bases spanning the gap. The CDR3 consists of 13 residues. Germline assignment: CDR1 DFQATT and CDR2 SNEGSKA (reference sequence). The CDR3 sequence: CSARVGTNTEAFF. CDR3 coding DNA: TGCAGTGCTAGAGTCGGGACGAACACTGAAGCTTTCTTT.

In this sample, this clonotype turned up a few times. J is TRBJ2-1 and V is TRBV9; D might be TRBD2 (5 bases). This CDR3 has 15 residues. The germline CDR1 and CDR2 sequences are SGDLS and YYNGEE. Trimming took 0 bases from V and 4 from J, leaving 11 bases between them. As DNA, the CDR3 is TGTGCCAGCAGCGTAGGGAGCGGTCCGTACAATGAGCAGTTCTTC. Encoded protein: CASSVGSGPYNEQFF.

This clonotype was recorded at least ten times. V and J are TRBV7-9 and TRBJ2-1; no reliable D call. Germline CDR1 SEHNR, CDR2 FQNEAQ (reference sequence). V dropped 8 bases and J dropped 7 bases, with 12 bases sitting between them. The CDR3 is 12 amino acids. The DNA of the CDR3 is TGTGCCAGCTCGGGTCGGTCGAATGAGCAGTTCTTC. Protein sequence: CASSGRSNEQFF.

CDR3 sequence: CASSLGMGNQPQHF. CDR3 nucleotide sequence: TGTGCCAGCAGCTTGGGGATGGGCAATCAGCCCCAGCATTTT. The chain has TRBV5-6 and TRBJ1-5; D unclear. Germline lookup yields CDR1 SGHDT and CDR2 YYEEEE. With 0 bases removed from V and 2 bases from J, the gap between germline ends came to 6 bases. CDR3 length equals 14 residues.

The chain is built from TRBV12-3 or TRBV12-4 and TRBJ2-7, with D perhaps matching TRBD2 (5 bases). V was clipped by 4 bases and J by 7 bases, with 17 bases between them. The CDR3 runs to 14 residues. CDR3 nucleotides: TGTGCCAGCAGTTGGGAGCGTACCTACAATGAGCAGTACTTC. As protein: CASSWERTYNEQYF.